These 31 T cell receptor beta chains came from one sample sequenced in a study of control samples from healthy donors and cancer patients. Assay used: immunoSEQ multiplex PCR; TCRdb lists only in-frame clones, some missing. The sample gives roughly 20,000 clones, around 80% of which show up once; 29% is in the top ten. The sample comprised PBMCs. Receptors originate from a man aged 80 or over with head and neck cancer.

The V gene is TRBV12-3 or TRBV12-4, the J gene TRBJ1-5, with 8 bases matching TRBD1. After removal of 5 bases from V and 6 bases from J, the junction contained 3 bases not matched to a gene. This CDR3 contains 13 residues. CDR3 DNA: TGTGCCAGCAGTCAGGGGGCGGGTCAGCCCCAGCATTTT. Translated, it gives CASSQGAGQPQHF.

Here the CDR3 reads CASSSYRVDTQYF. For the CDR3, the DNA is TGTGCCAGCAGCTCCTATAGGGTAGATACGCAGTATTTT. The J gene is TRBJ2-3, the V gene TRBV7-9; D is ambiguous. The CDR3 extends over 13 amino acids. The V gene's germline CDR1 is SEHNR and CDR2 FQNEAQ (reference sequence). Trimming removed 4 bases at V and 5 bases at J, with 10 bases between.

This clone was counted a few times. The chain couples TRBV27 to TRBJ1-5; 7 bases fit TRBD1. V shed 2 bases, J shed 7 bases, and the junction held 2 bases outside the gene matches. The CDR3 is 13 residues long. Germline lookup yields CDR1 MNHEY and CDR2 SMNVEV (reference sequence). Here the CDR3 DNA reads TGTGCCAGCAGTTTAGGGACAGAGCAGCCCCAGCATTTT. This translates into CASSLGTEQPQHF.

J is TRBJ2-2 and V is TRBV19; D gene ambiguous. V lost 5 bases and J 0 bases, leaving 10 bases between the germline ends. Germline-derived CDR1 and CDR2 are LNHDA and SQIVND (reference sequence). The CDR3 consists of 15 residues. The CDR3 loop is CASSPTPTNTGELFF. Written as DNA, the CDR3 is TGTGCCAGTAGTCCCACTCCAACGAACACCGGGGAGCTGTTTTTT.

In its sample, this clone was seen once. The CDR3 coding sequence is TGCGCCAGCAGCCTACTAGCGGGGGGGAAGGACGAGCAGTACTTC. This gives the protein CASSLLAGGKDEQYF. The genes are TRBV10-2 and TRBJ2-7; 13 bases are shared with TRBD2. Germline trimming cut 6 bases from V and 5 bases from J; bases unmatched to any gene: 7. The germline gives CDR1 WSHSY, CDR2 SAAADI. The CDR3 is 15 amino acids.

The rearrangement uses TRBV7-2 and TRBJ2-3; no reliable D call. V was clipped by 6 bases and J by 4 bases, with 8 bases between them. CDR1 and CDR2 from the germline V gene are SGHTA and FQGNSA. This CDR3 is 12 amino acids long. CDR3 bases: TGTGCCAGCAGGGGGTACCCAGATACGCAGTATTTT. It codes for CASRGYPDTQYF.

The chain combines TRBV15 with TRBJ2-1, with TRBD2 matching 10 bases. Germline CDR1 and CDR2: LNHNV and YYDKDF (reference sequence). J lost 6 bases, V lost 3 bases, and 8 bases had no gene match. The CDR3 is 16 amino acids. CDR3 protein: CATSSPTSGFINEQFF. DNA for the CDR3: TGTGCCACCAGCAGCCCGACTAGCGGGTTTATCAATGAGCAGTTCTTC.

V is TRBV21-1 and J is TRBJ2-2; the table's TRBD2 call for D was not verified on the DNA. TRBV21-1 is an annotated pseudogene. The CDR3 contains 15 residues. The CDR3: CASSKERGRTGELFF. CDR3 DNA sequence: TGTGCCAGCAGCAAAGAAAGAGGAAGAACCGGGGAGCTGTTTTTT.

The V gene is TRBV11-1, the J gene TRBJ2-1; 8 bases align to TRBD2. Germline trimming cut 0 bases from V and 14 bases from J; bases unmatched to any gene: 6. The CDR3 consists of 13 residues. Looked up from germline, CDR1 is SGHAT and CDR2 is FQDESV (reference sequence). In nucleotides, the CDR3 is TGTGCCAGCAGCTTAGCGCCGGGAGCGGGAGAGTTCTTC. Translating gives CASSLAPGAGEFF. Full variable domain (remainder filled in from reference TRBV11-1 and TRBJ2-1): EAEVAQSPRYKITEKSQAVAFWCDPISGHATLYWYRQILGQGPELLVQFQDESVVDDSQLPKDRFSAERLKGVDSTLKIQPAELGDSAMYLCASSLAPGAGEFFGPGTRLTVL.

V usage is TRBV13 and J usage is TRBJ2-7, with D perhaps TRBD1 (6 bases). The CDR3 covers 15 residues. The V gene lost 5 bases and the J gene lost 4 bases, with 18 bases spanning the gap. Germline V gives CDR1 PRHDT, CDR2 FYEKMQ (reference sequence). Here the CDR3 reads CASSPAVRGKYEQYF. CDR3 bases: TGTGCCAGCAGCCCCGCTGTCAGGGGTAAATACGAGCAGTACTTC.

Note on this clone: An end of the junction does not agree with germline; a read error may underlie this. This CDR3 is CASTLGGSTYEQYF. CDR3 sequence (DNA): TGTGCCAGCACCTTGGGGGGCTCCACCTACGAGCAGTACTTC. V and J are TRBV5-6 and TRBJ2-7, with D tentatively TRBD1 or TRBD2 (6 bases each). The germline gives CDR1 SGHDT, CDR2 YYEEEE. This CDR3 has 14 residues.

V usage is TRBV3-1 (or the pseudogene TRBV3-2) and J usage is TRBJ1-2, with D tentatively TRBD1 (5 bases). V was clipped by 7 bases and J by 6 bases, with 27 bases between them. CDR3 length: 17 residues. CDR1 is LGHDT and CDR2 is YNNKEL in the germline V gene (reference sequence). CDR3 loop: CASTPEGTEYDLDGYTF. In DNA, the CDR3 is TGTGCCAGCACTCCGGAGGGGACCGAATACGATTTAGATGGCTACACCTTC.

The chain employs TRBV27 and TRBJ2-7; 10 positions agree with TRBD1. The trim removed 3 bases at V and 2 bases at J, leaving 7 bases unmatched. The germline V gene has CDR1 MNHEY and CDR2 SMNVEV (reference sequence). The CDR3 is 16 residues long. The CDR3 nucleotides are TGTGCCAGCAGTTTTGGGGACAGGGGATTTCCCTACGAGCAGTACTTC. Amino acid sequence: CASSFGDRGFPYEQYF.

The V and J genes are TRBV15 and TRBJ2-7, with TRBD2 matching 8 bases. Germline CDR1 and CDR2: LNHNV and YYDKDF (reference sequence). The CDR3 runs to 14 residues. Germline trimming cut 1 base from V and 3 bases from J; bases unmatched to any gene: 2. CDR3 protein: CATSRAGGIYEQYF. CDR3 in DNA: TGTGCCACCAGCAGAGCGGGGGGGATCTACGAGCAGTACTTC.

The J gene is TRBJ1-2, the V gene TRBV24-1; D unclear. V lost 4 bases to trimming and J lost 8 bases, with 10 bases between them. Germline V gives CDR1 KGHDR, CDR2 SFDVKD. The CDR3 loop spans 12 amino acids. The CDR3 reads CATSEGGLGYTF. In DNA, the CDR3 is TGTGCCACCAGTGAAGGAGGGTTGGGCTACACCTTC.

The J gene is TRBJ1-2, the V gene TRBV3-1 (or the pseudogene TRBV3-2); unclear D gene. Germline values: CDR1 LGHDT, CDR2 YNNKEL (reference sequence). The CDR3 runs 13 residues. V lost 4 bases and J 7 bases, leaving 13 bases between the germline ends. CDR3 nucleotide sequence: TGTGCCAGCAGCCCGGCCCTAGGAAGTGGCTACACCTTC. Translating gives CASSPALGSGYTF.

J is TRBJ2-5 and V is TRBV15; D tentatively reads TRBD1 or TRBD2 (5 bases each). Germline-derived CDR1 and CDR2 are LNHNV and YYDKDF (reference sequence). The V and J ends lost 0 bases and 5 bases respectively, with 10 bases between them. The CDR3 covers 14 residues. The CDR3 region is CATSRDRGGETQYF. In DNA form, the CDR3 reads TGTGCCACCAGCAGAGATCGGGGCGGGGAGACCCAGTACTTC.

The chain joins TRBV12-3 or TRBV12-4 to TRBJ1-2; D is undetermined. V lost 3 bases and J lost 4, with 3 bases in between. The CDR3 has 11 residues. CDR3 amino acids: CASSFGYGYTF. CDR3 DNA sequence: TGTGCCAGCAGTTTTGGCTATGGCTACACCTTC.

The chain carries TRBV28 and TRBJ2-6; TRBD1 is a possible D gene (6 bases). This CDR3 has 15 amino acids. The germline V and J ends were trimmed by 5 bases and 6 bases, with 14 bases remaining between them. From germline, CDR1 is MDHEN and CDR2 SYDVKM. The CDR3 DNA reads TGTGCCAGCAGTCGACAGGTGTCGGTGGCCAACGTCCTGACTTTC. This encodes CASSRQVSVANVLTF.

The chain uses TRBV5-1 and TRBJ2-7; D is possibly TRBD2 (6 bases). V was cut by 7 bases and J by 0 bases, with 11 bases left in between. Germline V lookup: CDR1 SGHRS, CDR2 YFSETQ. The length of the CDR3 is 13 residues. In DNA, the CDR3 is TGCGCCAGCGCCACCGGGAGCTCCTACGAGCAGTACTTC. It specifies CASATGSSYEQYF.

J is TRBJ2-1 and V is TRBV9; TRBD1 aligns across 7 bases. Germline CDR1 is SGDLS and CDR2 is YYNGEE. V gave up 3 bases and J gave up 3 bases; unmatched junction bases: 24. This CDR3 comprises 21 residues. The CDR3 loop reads CASSDGLGTANAWADYNEQFF. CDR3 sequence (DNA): TGTGCCAGCAGCGACGGCCTAGGGACAGCTAATGCGTGGGCGGACTACAATGAGCAGTTCTTC. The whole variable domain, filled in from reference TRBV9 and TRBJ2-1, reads DSGVTQTPKHLITATGQRVTLRCSPRSGDLSVYWYQQSLDQGLQFLIQYYNGEERAKGNILERFSAQQFPDLHSELNLSSLELGDSALYFCASSDGLGTANAWADYNEQFFGPGTRLTVL.

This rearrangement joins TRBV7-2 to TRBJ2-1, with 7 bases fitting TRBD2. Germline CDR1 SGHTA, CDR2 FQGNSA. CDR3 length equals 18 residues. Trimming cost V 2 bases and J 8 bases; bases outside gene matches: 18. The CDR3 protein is CASSLYQFGGGPLDEQFF. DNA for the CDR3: TGTGCCAGCAGCTTATATCAGTTTGGGGGAGGGCCTCTAGATGAGCAGTTCTTC.

CDR3 bases: TGTGCCAGCAATTTACAGGGGGAGAACACTGAAGCTTTCTTT. Its translation is CASNLQGENTEAFF. The genes are TRBV2 and TRBJ1-1, with 8 bases aligning to TRBD1. CDR1 and CDR2 from the germline V gene are SNHLY and FYNNEI. This CDR3 is built from 14 residues. J lost 1 base, V lost 7 bases, and 5 bases had no gene match. Looking up the rest from reference TRBV2 and TRBJ1-1 gives the full variable domain: EPEVTQTPSHQVTQMGQEVILRCVPISNHLYFYWYRQILGQKVEFLVSFYNNEISEKSEIFDDQFSVERPDGSNFTLKIRSTKLEDSAMYFCASNLQGENTEAFFGQGTRLTVV.

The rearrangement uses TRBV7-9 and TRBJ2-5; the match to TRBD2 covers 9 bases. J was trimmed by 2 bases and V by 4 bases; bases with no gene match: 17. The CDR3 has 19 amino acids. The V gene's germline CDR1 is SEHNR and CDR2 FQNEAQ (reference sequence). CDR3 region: CASSSGLAKAAPEQETQYF. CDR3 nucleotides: TGTGCCAGCAGCTCGGGACTAGCAAAGGCAGCCCCGGAACAAGAGACCCAGTACTTC.

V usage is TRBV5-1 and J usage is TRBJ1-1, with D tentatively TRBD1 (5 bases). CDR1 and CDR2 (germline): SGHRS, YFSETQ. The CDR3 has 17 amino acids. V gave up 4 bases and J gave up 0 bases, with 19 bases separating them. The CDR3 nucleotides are TGCGCCAGCAGCGTGGGACGAAGGGCGGAATTGAACACTGAAGCTTTCTTT. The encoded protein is CASSVGRRAELNTEAFF. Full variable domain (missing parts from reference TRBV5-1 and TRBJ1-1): KAGVTQTPRYLIKTRGQQVTLSCSPISGHRSVSWYQQTPGQGLQFLFEYFSETQRNKGNFPGRFSGRQFSNSRSEMNVSTLELGDSALYLCASSVGRRAELNTEAFFGQGTRLTVV.

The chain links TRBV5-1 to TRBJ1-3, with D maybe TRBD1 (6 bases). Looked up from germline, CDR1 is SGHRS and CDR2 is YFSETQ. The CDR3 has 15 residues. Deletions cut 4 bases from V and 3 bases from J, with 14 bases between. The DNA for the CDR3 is TGCGCCAGCAGCCCGTTCACAGGGATTGGAAACACCATATATTTT. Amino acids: CASSPFTGIGNTIYF.

The CDR3 sequence is CASSERGTYYTF. Here the CDR3 DNA reads TGTGCCAGCAGTGAACGCGGGACCTACTACACCTTC. The V call is TRBV25-1, the J call TRBJ1-2; TRBD1 might be the D (5 bases). Trimming removed 2 bases at V and 10 bases at J, with 11 bases between. This CDR3 region has 12 residues. CDR1 MGHDK and CDR2 SYGVNS come from the germline V gene.

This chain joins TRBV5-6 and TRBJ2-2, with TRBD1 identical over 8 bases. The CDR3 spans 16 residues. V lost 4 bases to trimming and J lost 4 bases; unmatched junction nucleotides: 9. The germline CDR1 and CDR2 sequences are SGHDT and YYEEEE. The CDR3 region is CASSDLFGQGTGELFF. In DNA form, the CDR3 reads TGTGCCAGCAGCGATTTATTTGGACAGGGCACCGGGGAGCTGTTTTTT.

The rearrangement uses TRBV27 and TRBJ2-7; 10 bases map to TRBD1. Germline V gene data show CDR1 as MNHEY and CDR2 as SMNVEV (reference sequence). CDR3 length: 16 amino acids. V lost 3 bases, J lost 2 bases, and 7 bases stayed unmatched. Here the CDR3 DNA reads TGTGCCAGCAGTTTGGGGGACAGGGGATTTCCCTACGAGCAGTACTTC. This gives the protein CASSLGDRGFPYEQYF.

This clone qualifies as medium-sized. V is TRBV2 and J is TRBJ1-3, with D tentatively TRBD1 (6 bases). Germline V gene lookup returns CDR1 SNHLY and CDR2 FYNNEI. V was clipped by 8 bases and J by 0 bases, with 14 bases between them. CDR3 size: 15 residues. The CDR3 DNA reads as TGTGCCAGCTCTCTCGACAGGACCTCTGGAAACACCATATATTTT. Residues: CASSLDRTSGNTIYF.

CDR3 bases: TGTGCCAGCAGCTTAAGCAGGGGGCGCATGGGTTACACTGAAGCTTTCTTT. Residues: CASSLSRGRMGYTEAFF. J is TRBJ1-1 and V is TRBV7-3; TRBD1 matches 8 bases. With V trimmed by 1 base and J by 3 bases, 10 bases remained unmatched. The length of the CDR3 is 17 residues. Per germline, CDR1 SGHTA and CDR2 FQGTGA.